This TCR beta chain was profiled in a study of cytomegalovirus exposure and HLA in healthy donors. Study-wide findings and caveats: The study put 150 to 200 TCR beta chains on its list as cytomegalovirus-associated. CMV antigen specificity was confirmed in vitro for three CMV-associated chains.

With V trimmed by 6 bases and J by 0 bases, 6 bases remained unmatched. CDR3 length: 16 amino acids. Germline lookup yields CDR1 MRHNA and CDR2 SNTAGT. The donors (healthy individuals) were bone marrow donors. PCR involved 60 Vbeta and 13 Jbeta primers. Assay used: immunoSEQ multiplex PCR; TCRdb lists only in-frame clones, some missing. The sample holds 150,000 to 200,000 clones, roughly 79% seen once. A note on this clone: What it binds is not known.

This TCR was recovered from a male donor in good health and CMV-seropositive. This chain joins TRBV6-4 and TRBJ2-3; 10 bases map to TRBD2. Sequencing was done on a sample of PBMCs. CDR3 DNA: TGTGCCAGCAGCGCGTCAGCGGGGGGGAGCACAGATACGCAGTATTTT. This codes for CASSASAGGSTDTQYF.